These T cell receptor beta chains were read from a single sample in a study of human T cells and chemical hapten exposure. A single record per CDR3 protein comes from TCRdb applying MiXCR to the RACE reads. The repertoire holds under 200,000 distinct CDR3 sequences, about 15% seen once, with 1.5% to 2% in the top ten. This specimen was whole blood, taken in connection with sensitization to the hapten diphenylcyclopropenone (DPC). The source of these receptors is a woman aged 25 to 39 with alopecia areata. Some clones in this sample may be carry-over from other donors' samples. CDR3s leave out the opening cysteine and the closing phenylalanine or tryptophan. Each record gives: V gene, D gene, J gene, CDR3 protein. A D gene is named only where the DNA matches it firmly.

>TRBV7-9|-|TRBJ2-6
ASSPWGQGRLESGANVLT
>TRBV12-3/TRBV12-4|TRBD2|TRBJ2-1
ASTTGGSGEQF
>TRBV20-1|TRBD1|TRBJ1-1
SARTGDRRTEAF
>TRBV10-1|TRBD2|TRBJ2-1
ASSGWREGLGEQF
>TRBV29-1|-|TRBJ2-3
SVHKDTQY
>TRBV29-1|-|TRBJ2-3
SVRRAADTQY
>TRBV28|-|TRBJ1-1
ASSLLGRVITEAF
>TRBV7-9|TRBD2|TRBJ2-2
ASSLALGTSGANTGELF
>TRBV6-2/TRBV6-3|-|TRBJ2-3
AVTNPAFTDTQY
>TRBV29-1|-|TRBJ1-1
SVEIQTAEAF
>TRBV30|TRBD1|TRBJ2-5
VWSPTGLETQY
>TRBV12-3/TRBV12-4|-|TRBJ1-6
ASTRGNINSPLH
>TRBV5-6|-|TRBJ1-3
ASSLGVVTGNTIY
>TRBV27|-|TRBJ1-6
ASSLRGANSPLH
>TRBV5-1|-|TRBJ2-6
ASSVGGDSGANVLT
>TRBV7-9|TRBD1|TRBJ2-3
ASSYGDRGLITDTQY
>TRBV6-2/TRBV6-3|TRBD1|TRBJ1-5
ASSEQGLPQH
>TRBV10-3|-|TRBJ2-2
AISEWRVNTGELF
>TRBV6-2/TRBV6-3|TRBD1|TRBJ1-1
ASSLRGGEGTEAF
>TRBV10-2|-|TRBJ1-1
ASSESKRAF
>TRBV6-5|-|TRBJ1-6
ASSYSTGPLH
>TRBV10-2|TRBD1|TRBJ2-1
ASSPLPQGAAFTEQF
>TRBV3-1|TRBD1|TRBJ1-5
ASSQGQGISAPH
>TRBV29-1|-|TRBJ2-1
SVAGNRDNEQF
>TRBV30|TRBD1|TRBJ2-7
AWSVQQGAYEQY
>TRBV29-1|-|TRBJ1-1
SVDRTNMNTEAF
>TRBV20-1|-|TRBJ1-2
SASTPPYGYT
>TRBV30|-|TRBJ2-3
AWSSASTDTQY
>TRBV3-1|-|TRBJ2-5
ASSQDQRRQETQY